These 20 T cell receptor beta chains were sequenced from one sample in a study of blood T cell repertoires in COVID-19. Profiling relied on immunoSEQ multiplex PCR, and the TCRdb table lists in-frame clones only, not all of them. This repertoire shows over 70,000 clones, approximately 80% found once; its top ten account for about a tenth. Sequencing was done on a sample of peripheral blood. The receptors here all came from a woman aged 70-85 years with acute or convalescent COVID-19.

This clone showed up just a few times. V gene TRBV5-1 combines with J gene TRBJ1-2; 7 nucleotides agree with TRBD1. This CDR3 contains 14 residues. Germline CDR1 is SGHRS and CDR2 is YFSETQ. The J segment lost 8 bases and the V segment lost 0 bases, leaving 7 bases of the junction unmatched. CDR3 DNA: TGCGCCAGCAGCTTGGGGACAGGACTAAGGGGCTACACCTTC. Translating it yields CASSLGTGLRGYTF.

This clone showed up just a few times. J is TRBJ2-7 and V is TRBV7-9; the D gene is possibly TRBD2 (7 bases). Germline CDR1 SEHNR, CDR2 FQNEAQ (reference sequence). CDR3 length equals 16 residues. Trimming took 3 bases from V and 2 from J, leaving 17 bases between them. The CDR3 coding sequence is TGTGCCAGCAGCTTGGTCCAGGGGAGGGGAACCTACGAGCAGTACTTC. Translation gives CASSLVQGRGTYEQYF. Together with reference TRBV7-9 and TRBJ2-7, the CDR3 gives the full variable domain: DTGVSQNPRHKITKRGQNVTFRCDPISEHNRLYWYRQTLGQGPEFLTYFQNEAQLEKSRLLSDRFSAERPKGSFSTLEIQRTEQGDSAMYLCASSLVQGRGTYEQYFGPGTRLTVT.

The chain is built from TRBV5-8 and TRBJ2-5; 9 bases are shared with TRBD2. V lost 5 bases and J lost 2; bases outside the gene matches: 16. Germline CDR1 reads SGHTS; CDR2 reads YDEGEE. This CDR3 is built from 18 residues. CDR3 protein: CASRTQLGILAGQETQYF. The CDR3 bases are TGTGCCAGCAGAACCCAACTTGGGATTCTAGCGGGACAAGAGACCCAGTACTTC.

This sequence joins TRBV6-5 and TRBJ2-7; the match to TRBD2 covers 13 bases. The CDR3 runs to 16 residues. Germline loops: CDR1 MNHEY, CDR2 SVGAGI. Trimming took 4 bases from V and 4 from J; bases not matched to a gene: 7. The CDR3 is CASSFGTSGAEYEQYF. In DNA form, the CDR3 reads TGTGCCAGCAGTTTTGGGACTAGCGGGGCCGAGTACGAGCAGTACTTC.

This chain connects TRBV7-8 to TRBJ2-7; D uncertain. V shed 0 bases and J shed 4 bases, with 7 bases lying between them. The CDR3 is 13 residues long. CDR1 is SGHVS, CDR2 FQNEAQ, per germline. CDR3 in amino acids: CASSLAIGYEQYF. DNA of the CDR3: TGTGCCAGCAGCTTAGCGATCGGGTACGAGCAGTACTTC.

This chain joins TRBV20-1 and TRBJ1-2, with a possible D match to TRBD1 (5 bases). V was shortened by 1 base and J by 9 bases, with 9 bases between the two germline ends. Germline V gives CDR1 DFQATT, CDR2 SNEGSKA (reference sequence). The length of the CDR3 is 11 residues. The CDR3 DNA follows: TGCAGTGCTAGAGCGGGGGTCCGCTACACCTTC. Translation gives CSARAGVRYTF.

This clone has only one observation. The CDR3 spells CASSQDLLPRETQYF. CDR3 nucleotide sequence: TGTGCCAGCAGCCAAGATCTCCTACCTCGGGAGACCCAGTACTTC. The chain recombines TRBV3-1 (or the pseudogene TRBV3-2) with TRBJ2-5; no clear D gene. The germline V gene has CDR1 LGHDT and CDR2 YNNKEL (reference sequence). V dropped 0 bases and J dropped 5 bases, with 13 bases sitting between them. The CDR3 is made up of 15 amino acids.

The chain combines TRBV28 with TRBJ2-5, with 8 bases lining up with TRBD1. The CDR3 is 13 amino acids. V dropped 8 bases and J dropped 5; count of bases not matched to a gene: 7. Germline V gene sequence: CDR1 MDHEN, CDR2 SYDVKM. CDR3: CASESGGGETQYF. DNA for the CDR3: TGTGCCAGCGAATCAGGGGGCGGTGAGACCCAGTACTTC.

The chain couples TRBV14 to TRBJ2-7; tentative D call: TRBD2 (5 bases). This CDR3 spans 14 amino acids. Trimming cost V 3 bases and J 2 bases, with 11 bases left between them. Germline V gene data show CDR1 as SGHDN and CDR2 as FVKESK. The CDR3 loop is CASSQNAGTYEQYF. The CDR3 DNA reads TGTGCCAGCAGCCAGAACGCCGGGACCTACGAGCAGTACTTC.

The V and J genes are TRBV10-3 and TRBJ2-1, with D perhaps TRBD2 (5 bases). The V gene's germline CDR1 is ENHRY and CDR2 SYGVKD. CDR3 length equals 14 residues. V was clipped by 0 bases and J by 4 bases, with 7 bases between them. CDR3 nucleotide sequence: TGTGCCATCAGTGAGTCCGGGGTGTACAATGAGCAGTTCTTC. Translating it yields CAISESGVYNEQFF.

The chain combines TRBV28 with TRBJ2-1; 10 bases align to TRBD2. Germline CDR1 is MDHEN and CDR2 is SYDVKM. The CDR3 is 14 residues long. With 10 bases clipped from V and 8 bases from J, the junction kept 11 bases outside the gene matches. CDR3 bases: TGTGCCACCCAAGGGCTAGCGGGAGACTATGAGCAGTTCTTC. Encoded protein: CATQGLAGDYEQFF.

This clone was seen just once. V is TRBV28 and J is TRBJ2-3; D not certain. The V gene's germline CDR1 is MDHEN and CDR2 SYDVKM. The CDR3 covers 16 residues. Between the trimmed V and J ends, which lost 3 bases and 0 bases, there was a span of 13 bases. The CDR3 is CASSFVTLTSTDTQYF. Here the CDR3 DNA reads TGTGCCAGCAGTTTCGTCACACTGACTAGCACAGATACGCAGTATTTT. The full variable domain, in which reference TRBV28 and TRBJ2-3 provide the parts outside the CDR3, is DVKVTQSSRYLVKRTGEKVFLECVQDMDHENMFWYRQDPGLGLRLIYFSYDVKMKEKGDIPEGYSVSREKKERFSLILESASTNQTSMYLCASSFVTLTSTDTQYFGPGTRLTVL.

This clone was detected only a few times. The chain uses TRBV2 and TRBJ2-1; 8 bases agree with TRBD2. The CDR3 covers 14 residues. CDR1 SNHLY and CDR2 FYNNEI come from the germline V gene. V was clipped by 1 base and J by 9 bases; unmatched bases: 5. CDR3: CASSEDGTRTEQFF. Here the CDR3 DNA reads TGTGCCAGCAGTGAAGATGGGACTAGGACTGAGCAGTTCTTC.

This sequence joins TRBV5-4 and TRBJ2-5; 10 bases map to TRBD1. Trimming took 4 bases from V and 5 from J; bases not matched to a gene: 8. This CDR3 is 15 amino acids long. Germline values: CDR1 SGHNT, CDR2 YYREEE (reference sequence). CDR3 DNA sequence: TGTGCCAGCAGCGGGCCGGGACAGGGGATTGAGACCCAGTACTTC. Protein sequence: CASSGPGQGIETQYF.

In this sample, this clone turned up once. V usage is TRBV7-8 and J usage is TRBJ2-7; TRBD2 matches at 10 bases. J lost 2 bases, V lost 3 bases, and 4 bases had no gene match. This CDR3 contains 15 residues. CDR1 and CDR2 from the germline V gene are SGHVS and FQNEAQ. The CDR3 loop is CASSLQRGGPYEQYF. CDR3 DNA: TGTGCCAGCAGCTTGCAGCGGGGGGGCCCCTACGAGCAGTACTTC.

V is TRBV5-8 and J is TRBJ1-2; D gene unclear. The CDR3 consists of 13 residues. Between the trimmed V and J ends, which lost 4 bases and 5 bases, there was a span of 12 bases. The germline V gene has CDR1 SGHTS and CDR2 YDEGEE. The CDR3 DNA is TGTGCCAGCAGCCCGCCCTCCGGGTATGGCTACACCTTC. Translation gives CASSPPSGYGYTF. The variable domain in full, completed from reference TRBV5-8 and TRBJ1-2, reads EAGVTQSPTHLIKTRGQQATLRCSPISGHTSVYWYQQALGLGLQFLLWYDEGEERNRGNFPPRFSGRQFPNYSSELNVNALELEDSALYLCASSPPSGYGYTFGSGTRLTVV.

The CDR3 here is CASSSGGRSYGYTF. The CDR3 DNA sequence: TGTGCCAGCAGCTCAGGGGGCAGGAGCTATGGCTACACCTTC. This chain links TRBV28 with TRBJ1-2, with 8 nucleotides matching TRBD1. The germline V gene has CDR1 MDHEN and CDR2 SYDVKM. The CDR3 is 14 amino acids. J was trimmed by 4 bases and V by 6 bases; bases with no gene match: 7.

This clone showed up just once. The chain has TRBV9 and TRBJ1-3; 9 nucleotides align to TRBD1. The CDR3 runs to 15 residues. In germline, CDR1 is SGDLS, CDR2 YYNGEE. V shed 3 bases and J 5 bases; nucleotides not matched to a gene: 6. The CDR3, as DNA: TGTGCCAGCAGCGCGTATGGGACAGGGAGAAACACCATATATTTT. Its protein product is CASSAYGTGRNTIYF.

The chain combines TRBV11-2 with TRBJ1-2; D gene uncertain. Trimming took 2 bases from V and 6 from J, leaving 13 bases between them. The CDR3 is made up of 14 amino acids. Germline lookup yields CDR1 SGHAT and CDR2 FQNNGV. CDR3 nucleotides: TGTGCCAGCAGCTTATTCCGGGGTTCGGATGGCTACACCTTC. Translating gives CASSLFRGSDGYTF.

The chain has TRBV5-1 and TRBJ2-3, with D possibly matching TRBD2 (5 bases). Per germline, CDR1 SGHRS and CDR2 YFSETQ. Trimming took off 9 bases at V and 0 bases at J, with 17 bases between the two ends. The CDR3 runs to 15 residues. This CDR3 is CATRSRASSTDTQYF. The CDR3 DNA follows: TGCGCCACCAGGTCGAGGGCCTCTAGCACAGATACGCAGTATTTT.